This T cell receptor beta chain was documented in a study of T-cell reconstitution after alpha-beta-depleted transplantation in children. The J segment lost 6 bases and the V segment lost 1 base, leaving 8 bases of the junction unmatched. CDR3 size: 15 residues. Germline CDR1 reads SGHTA; CDR2 reads FQGNSA. This clonotype was seen a handful of times. This sample's TCRbeta library carried unique molecular identifier barcodes. From the PCR reads, TCRdb called clonotypes with MiXCR, one entry per CDR3 protein. The data show approximately 1,000,000 distinct CDR3 sequences, with less than 30% seen just once and 25% to 35% held by the top ten.

The sequenced sample was PBMCs, mostly from graft donor cells, obtained 360 days after TCRalphabeta/CD19-depleted stem cell transplant. The origin of this receptor is a boy in the first two years of life who had a stem cell transplant for SCID, so the T cells may come from the graft donor. The chain recombines TRBV7-2 with TRBJ2-7; 8 bases agree with TRBD1. The CDR3 coding sequence is TGTGCCAGCAGCTTAGGCCAGGGGGCCTCTGCCGAGCAGTACTTC. It encodes CASSLGQGASAEQYF.